This T cell receptor beta chain derives from a study of identifying expanded T cells in peripheral blood. This clone was seen ten or more times. Antigen: not known. The study, taken as a whole, reports: Clone count variance between approximately two-week samples rose with total template count. Differentially abundant clones: 1 to 1.5 between replicates, just under 17 at approximately two weeks, 19 to 20 at four.

The data were produced by immunoSEQ multiplex PCR, yet TCRdb's version contains in-frame clones alone and is incomplete. The sample shows under 95,000 clones, around 89% of them seen only once. This CDR3 has 14 amino acids. Per germline, CDR1 PRHDT and CDR2 FYEKMQ (reference sequence). V was clipped by 8 bases and J by 2 bases; unmatched bases: 8. Healthy donors had no documented immune events, such as infections, while sampled. The V call is TRBV13, the J call TRBJ2-7; 8 bases align to TRBD2. The receptor was derived from a person between 18 and 75 years old in good health. The sequencing sample was made of blood. The CDR3 nucleotides read TGTGCCAGCCTCCGGCGGGGGGCTACCTACGAGCAGTACTTC. Its translation: CASLRRGATYEQYF. Using reference TRBV13 and TRBJ2-7 for the parts outside the CDR3, the full variable domain is AAGVIQSPRHLIKEKRETATLKCYPIPRHDTVYWYQQGPGQDPQFLISFYEKMQSDKGSIPDRFSAQQFSDYHSELNMSSLELGDSALYFCASLRRGATYEQYFGPGTRLTVT.